Below, 15 T cell receptor beta chains from the same sample are listed, as sequenced in a study of blood T cell repertoires in COVID-19 (dated by TCRdb to 2018 to 2021). To prepare the library, the immunoSEQ multiplex PCR assay was applied. TCRdb retrieved this table from immuneACCESS and kept in-frame rearrangements only. Not all clones are present; in checked studies, unresolved V genes account for under half, and no reason is known for the remainder. This sample comprises 65,000 to 80,000 clones, 87% of them detected only once. The leading ten clones occupy roughly 8.5% of the sample. Material: peripheral blood. The receptors derive from a middle-aged man with active COVID-19.

The chain uses TRBV11-1 and TRBJ2-2; D might be TRBD2 (6 bases). The germline V gene has CDR1 SGHAT and CDR2 FQDESV (reference sequence). The CDR3 loop spans 16 amino acids. The V and J ends lost 5 bases and 1 base respectively, with 14 bases between them. The CDR3 nucleotides are TGTGCCAGCAGCCCACGCCAGGGACTGAACACCGGGGAGCTGTTTTTT. Residues: CASSPRQGLNTGELFF. Filled out from reference TRBV11-1 and TRBJ2-2, the complete variable domain reads EAEVAQSPRYKITEKSQAVAFWCDPISGHATLYWYRQILGQGPELLVQFQDESVVDDSQLPKDRFSAERLKGVDSTLKIQPAELGDSAMYLCASSPRQGLNTGELFFGEGSRLTVL.

This clone appeared once. The J gene is TRBJ2-3, the V gene TRBV18; 10 bases are a match to TRBD1. Germline CDR1 is KGHSH and CDR2 is LQKENI. The V segment lost 10 bases and the J segment 1 base; nucleotides outside the gene matches: 5. The CDR3 runs to 14 residues. In nucleotides, the CDR3 is TGTGCCACCAAAGGGACAGGGGGCACAGATACGCAGTATTTT. Translation gives CATKGTGGTDTQYF.

J is TRBJ1-1 and V is TRBV19; TRBD1 is a possible D gene (6 bases). The CDR3 is made up of 14 amino acids. Germline V gene lookup returns CDR1 LNHDA and CDR2 SQIVND (reference sequence). Deletions cut 6 bases from V and 1 base from J, with 12 bases between. The CDR3 sequence: CASSLQGRNTEAFF. The CDR3 nucleotides read TGTGCCAGTAGCCTACAGGGCAGGAACACTGAAGCTTTCTTT.

The rearrangement uses TRBV7-3 and TRBJ2-2; 9 bases are a match to TRBD2. Losses at the gene ends were 3 bases for V and 1 base for J; bases not matched to a gene: 0. From germline, CDR1 is SGHTA and CDR2 FQGTGA. CDR3 length: 15 amino acids. The CDR3 here is CASSFSGGNTGELFF. Written as DNA, the CDR3 is TGTGCCAGCAGCTTTAGCGGGGGGAACACCGGGGAGCTGTTTTTT.

The V call is TRBV18, the J call TRBJ2-2, with D possibly matching TRBD2 (5 bases). CDR3 size: 15 residues. In germline, CDR1 is KGHSH, CDR2 LQKENI. V was shortened by 2 bases and J by 5 bases, with 12 bases between the two germline ends. This CDR3 reads CASSPGVGETGELFF. The DNA of the CDR3 is TGTGCCAGCTCACCAGGGGTCGGGGAGACCGGGGAGCTGTTTTTT.

V usage is TRBV3-1 (or the pseudogene TRBV3-2) and J usage is TRBJ1-2; no reliable D call. V lost 2 bases to trimming and J lost 5 bases, with 6 bases between them. CDR1 LGHDT and CDR2 YNNKEL come from the germline V gene (reference sequence). This CDR3 has 12 residues. The CDR3 nucleotides are TGTGCCAGCAGCCAATTAACTTATGGCTACACCTTC. As protein: CASSQLTYGYTF.

This clone was seen only a few times. The genes are TRBV4-2 and TRBJ1-1, with 7 bases that match TRBD1. This CDR3 region has 18 residues. The germline gives CDR1 LGHNA, CDR2 YNFKEQ. J gave up 6 bases and V 0 bases, and 16 bases lay outside the gene matches. The CDR3 nucleotides read TGTGCCAGCAGCCAAGATCAGGTCACAGTCCTTCAGGGGGCTGAAGCTTTCTTT. Its translation is CASSQDQVTVLQGAEAFF.

This chain connects TRBV9 to TRBJ2-3, with 8 bases matching TRBD1. Germline V gives CDR1 SGDLS, CDR2 YYNGEE. This CDR3 has 15 residues. V shed 0 bases and J 4 bases; nucleotides not matched to a gene: 4. The DNA of the CDR3 is TGTGCCAGCAGCGTAGTTTCAGGGGGCGCAGATACGCAGTATTTT. Its translation is CASSVVSGGADTQYF.

Here the CDR3 DNA reads TGCGCCAGCAGCCAAGATAGTGGGGCGAGGGGGCAGGGCTACACCTTC. This encodes CASSQDSGARGQGYTF. This chain uses TRBV4-1 with TRBJ1-2, with 7 bases identical to TRBD1. CDR3 length: 16 residues. Losses at the gene ends were 0 bases for V and 8 bases for J; bases not matched to a gene: 12. Germline V lookup: CDR1 MGHRA, CDR2 YSYEKL.

The chain recombines TRBV11-3 with TRBJ2-2; a weak D match, TRBD2 (5 bases). Per germline, CDR1 SGHNT and CDR2 YENEEA. The ends were cut back, 10 bases at V and 5 bases at J, with 14 bases in the middle. The CDR3 loop spans 13 amino acids. The DNA for the CDR3 is TGTGCCACCTCGGTAGGGAGAACCGGGGAGCTGTTTTTT. The encoded protein is CATSVGRTGELFF.

The CDR3 DNA follows: TGTGCCAGCAGCAAGGACAGGGGGAACTATGGCTACACCTTC. It codes for CASSKDRGNYGYTF. The rearrangement joins TRBV5-6 to TRBJ1-2; 10 positions match TRBD1. This CDR3 region has 14 residues. Germline V gene lookup returns CDR1 SGHDT and CDR2 YYEEEE. V trimming: 4 bases; J trimming: 2 bases; junction bases outside the gene matches: 2.

The rearrangement joins TRBV14 to TRBJ2-5; 8 positions match TRBD1. The V gene's germline CDR1 is SGHDN and CDR2 FVKESK. Trimming took 0 bases from V and 7 from J; bases not matched to a gene: 7. CDR3 length: 15 residues. The DNA of the CDR3 is TGTGCCAGCAGCCAAGACAGGGGGCTGAAGTCGACCCAGTACTTC. Translated: CASSQDRGLKSTQYF.

This clone was seen a handful of times. The chain joins TRBV28 to TRBJ1-2; the D gene is possibly TRBD1 (5 bases). The V gene's germline CDR1 is MDHEN and CDR2 SYDVKM. The CDR3 is 13 amino acids. The V and J ends lost 4 bases and 5 bases respectively, with 11 bases between them. CDR3 protein: CASSSRQSYGYTF. CDR3 nucleotide sequence: TGTGCCAGCAGTTCCCGACAGTCATATGGCTACACCTTC.

The chain couples TRBV6-2 or TRBV6-3 to TRBJ1-5; the D gene is possibly TRBD1 (5 bases). This CDR3 has 19 amino acids. V dropped 2 bases and J dropped 2 bases, with 22 bases sitting between them. From germline, CDR1 is MNHEY and CDR2 SVGEGT. The CDR3 protein is CASSYSRAQGLLGNQPQHF. The CDR3 DNA is TGTGCCAGCAGTTACAGCCGGGCTCAGGGATTATTGGGCAATCAGCCCCAGCATTTT.

The V call is TRBV6-1, the J call TRBJ2-7; 7 nucleotides align to TRBD1. CDR1 is MNHNS and CDR2 is SASEGT in the germline V gene. Losses at the gene ends were 1 base for V and 6 bases for J; bases not matched to a gene: 6. The CDR3 extends over 14 amino acids. The CDR3 DNA reads as TGTGCCAGCAGTGAAGGACAGGGTGTCTCCGAGCAGTACTTC. Protein product: CASSEGQGVSEQYF.